This is a list of T cell receptor beta chains from one sample in a study of T cell repertoires in cytomegalovirus infection. From the reads, TCRdb called clonotypes with MiXCR, one entry per CDR3 protein. The sample carries approximately 700,000 distinct CDR3 sequences, roughly 35% recorded once. Specimen: PBMCs. All receptors derive from a human donor in good health (CMV status not recorded). Some clones in this sample may be carry-over from other donors' samples. CDR3s include the opening cysteine and the closing phenylalanine or tryptophan. D genes are given only for firm matches. Rows give clone size only sometimes, using once, few, many, or a class for an expanded clone.

>TRBJ2-7|NA|15|NA|TRBV15
TGTGCCACCAGCAAGAACCAGGGAATCATCTACGAGCAGTACTTC
CATSKNQGIIYEQYF
>TRBJ2-1|NA|14|NA|TRBV28
TGTGGTACTTTAGGGGGGAGCTCCTACAATGAGCAGTTCTTC
CGTLGGSSYNEQFF
>TRBJ2-1|TRBD2|15|NA|TRBV6-5
TGTGCCAGCAGTTTTAGCGGGAGGGCCGGAAATGAGCAGTTCTTC
CASSFSGRAGNEQFF
>TRBJ2-2|NA|16|few|TRBV6-5
TGTGCCAGCAGTTATAGCCCCGGGGGACACACCGGGGAGCTGTTTTTT
CASSYSPGGHTGELFF
>TRBJ1-5|NA|14|few|TRBV7-2
TGTGCCAGCAGCTTCTGGACAGATTATCAGCCCCAGCATTTT
CASSFWTDYQPQHF
>TRBJ2-1|TRBD2|13|few|TRBV18
TGTGCCAGCACCGGGGGGGGACTCAATGAGCAGTTCTTC
CASTGGGLNEQFF
>TRBJ1-5|NA|15|once|TRBV6-2/TRBV6-3
TGTGCCAGCAGTCTCGGGCCATTTAGCAATCAGCCCCAGCATTTT
CASSLGPFSNQPQHF
>TRBJ2-1|TRBD2|13|NA|TRBV6-2/TRBV6-3
TGTGCCGCCAGCGGGGCTTCTTACAATGAGCAGTTCTTC
CAASGASYNEQFF
>TRBJ1-1|NA|15|NA|TRBV11-2
TGTGCCAGCAGGGGTTCCCTCAGGGTTTTTGGTGAAGCTTTCTTT
CASRGSLRVFGEAFF
>TRBJ2-6|TRBD1|14|NA|TRBV5-1
TGCGCCAGCACCCCCGGGACAGGGTCTTACGTCCTGACTTTC
CASTPGTGSYVLTF
>TRBJ2-1|NA|12|few|TRBV7-9
TGTGCCAGCAGCGAAAGGCTGTATGAGCAGTTCTTC
CASSERLYEQFF
>TRBJ1-2|TRBD1|12|NA|TRBV20-1
TGCAGTGCTTACTGGCAGGGGGACGGCTACACCTTC
CSAYWQGDGYTF
>TRBJ2-1|NA|12|NA|TRBV28
TGTGCCAGCAGTTGGATAGCCCATGAGCAGTTCTTC
CASSWIAHEQFF
>TRBJ1-2|NA|16|few|TRBV28
TGTGCCAGCCTCACCTCATTGGCCAGGGGAAACTATGGCTACACCTTC
CASLTSLARGNYGYTF
>TRBJ2-5|TRBD2|16|NA|TRBV7-2
TGTACCAGCAGCCGGACTAGAGGGACCCTAAGAGAGACCCAGTACTTC
CTSSRTRGTLRETQYF
>TRBJ2-3|NA|15|NA|TRBV4-1
TGCGCCAGCAGCCAAGACAACCCCCGCACAGATACGCAGTATTTT
CASSQDNPRTDTQYF
>TRBJ2-7|NA|13|NA|TRBV5-5
TGTGCCAGCAGCTTGGCAGGGTTCCACGAGCAGTACTTC
CASSLAGFHEQYF
>TRBJ1-1|NA|12|once|TRBV7-4
TGTGCCAGCAGCTCGGACCGGGCTGAAGCTGTCTTT
CASSSDRAEAVF
>TRBJ2-7|TRBD2|17|NA|TRBV7-9
TGTGCCAGCAGCTTAAATGTTCGGGTCGGGGGGGCGGGCGAGCAGTACTTC
CASSLNVRVGGAGEQYF
>TRBJ2-5|NA|14|NA|TRBV29-1
TGCAGCGTTGAAGCATTTGCTAGTGGTGAGACCCAGTACTTC
CSVEAFASGETQYF
>TRBJ2-3|NA|16|NA|TRBV7-9
TGTGCCAGCAGCCCTCCTTCGGGGCTTTACGCAGATACGCAGTATTTT
CASSPPSGLYADTQYF
>TRBJ2-7|TRBD1|16|NA|TRBV27
TGTGCCAGCATAAGAGAGACAGGGGCGCCCAACGGGGAGCAGTACTTC
CASIRETGAPNGEQYF
>TRBJ1-5|NA|13|NA|TRBV20-1
TGCAGCCTGCTAGCGGCTTCCAATCAGCCCCAGCATTTT
CSLLAASNQPQHF
>TRBJ2-1|TRBD2|16|many|TRBV7-2
TGTGCCAGCAGCCGTAGCGGGGGGGCGTCCTACAATGAGCAGTTCTTC
CASSRSGGASYNEQFF
>TRBJ2-3|NA|13|NA|TRBV7-6
TGTGCCAGCAGCCCCCTCGGGCCCGTGAGCCAGTATTTT
CASSPLGPVSQYF
>TRBJ2-3|TRBD1|15|NA|TRBV12-3/TRBV12-4
TGTGCCAGCTCCCAAGAGGGGGCAGTGGGAGATACGCAGTATTTT
CASSQEGAVGDTQYF
>TRBJ1-3|TRBD1|16|NA|TRBV28
TGTGCCAGCAGAAGGGGGACAGGGTCCTCTGGAAACACCATATATTTT
CASRRGTGSSGNTIYF
>TRBJ2-2|NA|13|few|TRBV7-6
TGTGCCAGCAGCTCTGGTCTCACCGGGGAGCTGTTTTTT
CASSSGLTGELFF
>TRBJ1-1|NA|15|NA|TRBV5-1
TGCGCCAGCAGCTTAATCGACGTTGGGGAGACTGAAGCTTTCTTT
CASSLIDVGETEAFF
>TRBJ2-7|NA|14|few|TRBV4-1
TGCGCCAGCAGCCAAGAGACTAGTACCTACGAGCAGTACTTC
CASSQETSTYEQYF
>TRBJ2-1|NA|11|NA|TRBV2
TGTGCCAGCAGCCTGGAGGGGAAGCAGTTCTTC
CASSLEGKQFF
>TRBJ2-1|NA|14|NA|TRBV7-3
TGTGCCAGCAGCTTGGGGGTAGGGCCCAAGGAGCAGTTCTTC
CASSLGVGPKEQFF
>TRBJ2-1|TRBD2|19|NA|TRBV28
TGTGCCAGCATCTTGGGGGGTAGCGGGGGGATCAGCTCCTACAATGAGCAGTTCTTC
CASILGGSGGISSYNEQFF
>TRBJ2-1|NA|16|NA|TRBV27
TGTGCCAGCATTTTAGGGGTCCCTCTCTACAACAATGAGCAGTTCTTC
CASILGVPLYNNEQFF
>TRBJ1-4|NA|19|many|TRBV4-1
TGCGCCAGCAGCCAAGATTCCCAGTCTGGGAGTCTTGCTAATGAAAAACTGTTTTTT
CASSQDSQSGSLANEKLFF
>TRBJ1-1|NA|14|few|TRBV12-3/TRBV12-4
TGTGCCAGCAGTTCGGACAGTTCCTTCACTGAAGCTTTCTTT
CASSSDSSFTEAFF
>TRBJ1-6|NA|16|few|TRBV20-1
TGCAGTGCTTTCATTGGGGGGAGCTCCTATAATTCACCCCTCCACTTT
CSAFIGGSSYNSPLHF
>TRBJ2-2|NA|17|once|TRBV5-5
TGTGCCAGCAGCTTGGCCTTTGGACACTTTAACACCGGGGAGCTGTTTTTT
CASSLAFGHFNTGELFF
>TRBJ2-7|TRBD2|11|few|TRBV28
TGTGCCAGCAGCCCCCGGGGGGGGCAGTACTTC
CASSPRGGQYF
>TRBJ1-3|NA|15|few|TRBV6-5
TGTGCCAGCAGTTACACGGCAAGCTCTGGAAACACCATATATTTT
CASSYTASSGNTIYF
>TRBJ2-5|TRBD2|15|NA|TRBV7-2
TGTGCCAGCAGCTGGACCGGGACTAGCACAGAGACCCAGTACTTC
CASSWTGTSTETQYF
>TRBJ2-2|NA|17|NA|TRBV6-1
TGTGCCAGCAGCCAGCCATGGGACTTGGAAAACACCGGGGAGCTGTTTTTT
CASSQPWDLENTGELFF
>TRBJ2-4|TRBD2|15|NA|TRBV28
TGTGCCAGCAGCAAACTAGCGGGAGAGGTGAACATTCAGTACTTC
CASSKLAGEVNIQYF
>TRBJ2-7|NA|15|few|TRBV29-1
TGCAGCGTTGAAGGACTACCGGGACAAATCTACGAGCAGTACTTC
CSVEGLPGQIYEQYF
>TRBJ1-6|NA|15|few|TRBV6-4
TGTGCCAGCAGTGACTCACGGGACCCGAATTCACCCCTCCACTTT
CASSDSRDPNSPLHF
>TRBJ2-2|TRBD2|17|few|TRBV29-1
TGCAGCGTTGAACGGGGCGGGGGACTAGCAGGCACCGGGGAGCTGTTTTTT
CSVERGGGLAGTGELFF
>TRBJ2-1|NA|16|NA|TRBV19
TGTGCCAGTAGTTCGTGGGGATCGAGCTCCTACAATGAGCAGTTCTTC
CASSSWGSSSYNEQFF
>TRBJ1-2|NA|13|few|TRBV4-1
TGCGCCAGCAGCCCTTGGGACGGATATGGCTACACCTTC
CASSPWDGYGYTF
>TRBJ1-2|NA|15|few|TRBV4-1
TGCGCCAGCAGTAATTCCCCGGACTTATCCTATGGCTACACCTTC
CASSNSPDLSYGYTF
>TRBJ2-3|TRBD2|16|NA|TRBV4-1
TGCGCCAGCAGCCAAGCACCTAGCGGGGGCACAGATACGCAGTATTTT
CASSQAPSGGTDTQYF
>TRBJ1-1|NA|17|few|TRBV7-9
TGTGCCAGCAGCCCCATCGTTTTGACAGGAATGAACACTGAAGCTTTCTTT
CASSPIVLTGMNTEAFF
>TRBJ2-7|TRBD1|15|few|TRBV5-5
TGTGCCAGCAGCAAACCGGGACAGGGGTTCTACGAGCAGTACTTC
CASSKPGQGFYEQYF
>TRBJ2-7|NA|13|few|TRBV7-9
TGTGCCAGCAGATCAGGGTCCTCCTACGAGCAGTACTTC
CASRSGSSYEQYF